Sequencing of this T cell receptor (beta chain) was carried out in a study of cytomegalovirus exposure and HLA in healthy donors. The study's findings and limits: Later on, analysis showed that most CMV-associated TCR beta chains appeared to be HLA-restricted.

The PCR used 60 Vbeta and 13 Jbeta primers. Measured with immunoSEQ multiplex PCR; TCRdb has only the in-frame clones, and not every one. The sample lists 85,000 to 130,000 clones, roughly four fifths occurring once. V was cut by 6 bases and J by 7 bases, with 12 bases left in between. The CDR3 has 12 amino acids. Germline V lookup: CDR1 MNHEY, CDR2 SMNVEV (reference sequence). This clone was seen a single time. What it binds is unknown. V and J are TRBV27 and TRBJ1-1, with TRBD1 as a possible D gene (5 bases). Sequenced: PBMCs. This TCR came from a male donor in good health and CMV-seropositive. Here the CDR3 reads CASSGGGVEAFF. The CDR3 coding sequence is TGTGCCAGCAGCGGGGGTGGGGTTGAAGCTTTCTTT.